Presented here are 18 T cell receptor beta chains from one specimen sequenced in a study of molecular identifiers for immune sequencing clone quantification. TCRdb reanalysed the PCR reads using MiXCR and keeps one entry per CDR3 protein. The table includes roughly 300,000 distinct CDR3 sequences, roughly 24% detected once. The source material was naive CD8+ T cells from blood, with Jurkat cell RNA spiked in. The subset was: FACS-sorted CD8+CD4-CCR7+CD45RA+ naive T cells. Receptor source: a human donor in good health. Some libraries in this study had Jurkat cell RNA spiked in.

This clonotype was recorded many times. The CDR3 protein is CSGQTGVEAFF. DNA for the CDR3: TGCAGCGGACAGACAGGGGTTGAAGCTTTCTTT. The genes are TRBV29-1 and TRBJ1-1, with 8 bases that match TRBD1. The CDR3 sequence is 11 residues long. With 7 bases clipped from V and 7 bases from J, the junction kept 5 bases outside the gene matches. Germline V gene sequence: CDR1 SQVTM, CDR2 ANQGSEA.

This clonotype was picked up a small number of times. The chain is built from TRBV13 and TRBJ2-3; 7 nucleotides match TRBD2. CDR1 is PRHDT, CDR2 FYEKMQ, per germline (reference sequence). J was trimmed by 2 bases and V by 5 bases; bases with no gene match: 7. The CDR3 length is 15 residues. This CDR3 is CASSPSGTTTDTQYF. As DNA, the CDR3 is TGTGCCAGCAGCCCCTCCGGGACTACCACAGATACGCAGTATTTT.

This clonotype was detected many times. CDR3 sequence reads: CASSYRPESYEQYF. CDR3 DNA sequence: TGTGCCAGCAGTTACCGGCCAGAATCCTACGAGCAGTACTTC. The chain has TRBV6-5 and TRBJ2-7; D gene unclear. CDR3 length equals 14 residues. Germline V gives CDR1 MNHEY, CDR2 SVGAGI. V was pared by 2 bases and J by 1 base, with 9 bases between.

This clonotype was found many times. The gene calls are TRBV9 and TRBJ2-1; 10 nucleotides match TRBD2. Germline V lookup: CDR1 SGDLS, CDR2 YYNGEE. V shed 0 bases and J 10 bases; nucleotides not matched to a gene: 7. The CDR3 extends over 15 amino acids. CDR3 loop: CASSVEDLAGEEQFF. Here the CDR3 DNA reads TGTGCCAGCAGCGTAGAAGATCTAGCGGGGGAGGAGCAGTTCTTC.

The genes are TRBV4-1 and TRBJ2-1; TRBD2 agrees at 15 bases. The CDR3 length is 15 residues. Per the germline V gene, CDR1 is MGHRA and CDR2 is YSYEKL. Trimming removed 4 bases from V and 12 bases from J; junction bases left unmatched: 7. The CDR3 bases are TGCGCCAGCAGCCGGGGGACTAGCGGGGGGTTGGGGCAGTTCTTC. Protein: CASSRGTSGGLGQFF.

This clonotype was found a few times. The chain is built from TRBV4-3 and TRBJ2-7, with 9 bases matching TRBD1. Germline CDR1 is LGHNA and CDR2 is YSLEER. The CDR3 is made up of 16 amino acids. The V gene end was trimmed by 0 bases and the J gene end by 1 base; junction bases not matched to a gene: 4. Here the CDR3 reads CASSQDTGTGSYEQYF. CDR3 DNA sequence: TGCGCCAGCAGCCAAGATACTGGGACAGGGTCCTACGAGCAGTACTTC.

The chain employs TRBV2 and TRBJ2-1; 8 nucleotides agree with TRBD1. Unmatched junction bases numbered 4, after V lost 7 bases and J lost 2 bases. Germline V gives CDR1 SNHLY, CDR2 FYNNEI. CDR3 length: 14 amino acids. The CDR3 is CASNEDRAYNEQFF. Here the CDR3 DNA reads TGTGCCAGCAACGAGGACAGGGCCTACAATGAGCAGTTCTTC.

V and J are TRBV6-2 or TRBV6-3 and TRBJ2-7; 8 bases agree with TRBD1. J lost 4 bases, V lost 0 bases, and 8 bases had no gene match. This CDR3 contains 16 residues. Germline V gene data show CDR1 as MNHEY and CDR2 as SVGEGT. Here the CDR3 reads CASSYSLDRAEYEQYF. The CDR3 nucleotides read TGTGCCAGCAGTTACTCCTTGGACAGGGCAGAATACGAGCAGTACTTC.

The J gene is TRBJ2-3, the V gene TRBV11-2, with a weak D call TRBD2 (6 bases). Deletions cut 4 bases from V and 14 bases from J, with 19 bases between. The CDR3 spans 13 residues. The germline V gene encodes CDR1 SGHAT and CDR2 FQNNGV. CDR3 protein: CASSSSTSPFPYF. The CDR3 region has the DNA TGTGCCAGCAGCTCCTCCACTAGCCCCTTTCCGTATTTT.

For this clonotype: A read error may explain this, as a much larger clone is one base away. The chain combines TRBV6-2 or TRBV6-3 with TRBJ2-4; 8 nucleotides match TRBD1. Germline values: CDR1 MNHEY, CDR2 SVGEGT. After removal of 3 bases from V and 15 bases from J, the junction contained 10 bases not matched to a gene. This CDR3 is built from 13 residues. The CDR3 loop reads CASSYSDRGDRYF. Written as DNA, the CDR3 is TGTGCCAGCAGTTATTCCGACAGGGGCGATCGGTACTTC.

For this clonotype: The junction and the germline gene differ at one end; a read error may be behind it. The chain is built from TRBV29-1 and TRBJ2-7; possibly TRBD1 or TRBD2 for D (5 bases each). The CDR3 has 13 residues. Germline V lookup: CDR1 SQVTM, CDR2 ANQGSEA. CDR3 sequence (DNA): TGTAGCGTTGAGGGGCCCGGCTCCCACGAGCAGTACTTC. Translating it yields CSVEGPGSHEQYF.

This chain links TRBV7-9 with TRBJ1-4; no firm D call. V lost 0 bases to trimming and J lost 6 bases, with 11 bases between them. CDR1 SEHNR and CDR2 FQNEAQ come from the germline V gene (reference sequence). This CDR3 has 15 residues. The chain's CDR3 is CASSLALDSYEKLFF. CDR3 bases: TGTGCCAGCAGCTTAGCGTTGGATTCTTATGAAAAACTGTTTTTT.

This clonotype was detected only a few times. The chain combines TRBV11-3 with TRBJ1-1; the D is unclear. CDR3 length: 13 amino acids. V lost 0 bases and J lost 1, with 3 bases in between. Germline V gene lookup returns CDR1 SGHNT and CDR2 YENEEA. The CDR3 DNA reads as TGTGCCAGCAGCTTAGAACGGAACACTGAAGCTTTCTTT. Translating gives CASSLERNTEAFF.

A word on this clonotype: A read error may be the cause here, since a much bigger clone is one base away. V usage is TRBV7-9 and J usage is TRBJ2-5; 11 bases line up with TRBD2. This CDR3 is 15 amino acids long. Per germline, CDR1 SEHNR and CDR2 FQNEAQ (reference sequence). The J segment lost 5 bases and the V segment lost 2 bases, leaving 4 bases of the junction unmatched. CDR3 sequence reads: CASSLTSGGIETQYF. The CDR3, as DNA: TGTGCCAGCAGCTTAACTAGCGGGGGTATTGAGACCCAGTACTTC.

The V and J genes are TRBV24-1 and TRBJ2-2; TRBD1 aligns across 9 bases. Germline V gives CDR1 KGHDR, CDR2 SFDVKD. The junction had 7 bases not matched to a gene; V was cut back by 2 bases and J by 7 bases. CDR3 size: 16 residues. The CDR3 DNA sequence: TGTGCCACCAGTGATTCCTACAGGGGGCTCGGCGGGGAGCTGTTTTTT. It codes for CATSDSYRGLGGELFF.

This clonotype was picked up many times. The rearrangement uses TRBV4-1 and TRBJ1-2; 11 bases line up with TRBD1. The ends lost 1 base at V and 6 bases at J; junction bases unmatched: 10. This CDR3 spans 17 amino acids. In germline, CDR1 is MGHRA, CDR2 YSYEKL. CDR3 sequence: CASSQADGQGAINGYTF. Here the CDR3 DNA reads TGCGCCAGCAGCCAAGCCGACGGACAGGGGGCGATTAATGGCTACACCTTC.

This clonotype was observed at least ten times. This chain uses TRBV6-5 with TRBJ2-7, with D tentatively TRBD1 (5 bases). V shed 7 bases and J shed 3 bases, with 13 bases lying between them. The CDR3 extends over 13 amino acids. Germline V gene data show CDR1 as MNHEY and CDR2 as SVGAGI. CDR3 nucleotide sequence: TGTGCCAGCAATCGGCTAGGGGACTACGAGCAGTACTTC. Translating gives CASNRLGDYEQYF.

Worth noting for this clonotype: This clone may be a read error of a much larger clone one base away. The V and J genes are TRBV20-1 and TRBJ2-3; no clear D gene. CDR3 size: 14 residues. Germline values: CDR1 DFQATT, CDR2 SNEGSKA (reference sequence). Between the trimmed V and J ends, which lost 5 bases and 1 base, there was a span of 13 bases. This chain's CDR3 is CSAGILTGTDTQYF. CDR3 DNA sequence: TGCAGTGCTGGCATTTTAACTGGCACAGATACGCAGTATTTT.